This TCR beta chain was found in a study of beta chain features in type 1 diabetes. Study-wide results and caveats: Insertions at VDJ junctions were less frequent in type 1 diabetes patients. These patients also deleted more nucleotides at the same junctions. TCRB CDR3 length was moderately but significantly reduced in all four CD4+ subsets of Type 1 diabetes patients.

This CDR3 contains 16 residues. Per the germline V gene, CDR1 is MNHEY and CDR2 is SVGAGI. V dropped 0 bases and J dropped 0 bases, with 11 bases sitting between them. Every bit of the isolated RNA underwent reverse transcription, so sequencing read expressed TCRB transcripts. Sequencing used immunoSEQ multiplex PCR; TCRdb keeps in-frame clones, though not all of them. This sample has under 300,000 clones, with approximately 15% found just once. This clone was seen a few times. Its antigen is currently unknown. CD45RO/CCR7/CD25/CD127/CD95/CD27 sorting isolated CD4+ naive, central memory, regulatory and stem cell-like memory cells. Without exception, sorted populations had purity beyond 95%.

Sequencing was carried out using naive CD4+ T cells from blood. The TCR was taken from a man aged 25 to 45 with type 1 diabetes. This chain joins TRBV6-5 and TRBJ1-1, with D maybe TRBD1 (5 bases). The CDR3 loop reads CASSYSNRPMNTEAFF. For the CDR3, the DNA is TGTGCCAGCAGTTACTCTAACAGGCCCATGAACACTGAAGCTTTCTTT.